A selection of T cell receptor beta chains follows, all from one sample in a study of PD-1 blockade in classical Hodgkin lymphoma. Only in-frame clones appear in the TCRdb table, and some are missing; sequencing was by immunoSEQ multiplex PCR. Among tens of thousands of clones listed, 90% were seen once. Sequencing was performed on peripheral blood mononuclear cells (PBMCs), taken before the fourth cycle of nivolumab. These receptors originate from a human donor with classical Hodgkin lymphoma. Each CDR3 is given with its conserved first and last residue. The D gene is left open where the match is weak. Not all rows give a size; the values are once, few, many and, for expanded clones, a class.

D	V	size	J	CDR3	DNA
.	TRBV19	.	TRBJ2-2	CASSPLDRWAVGELFF	TGTGCCAGTAGTCCACTAGACAGGTGGGCAGTCGGGGAGCTGTTTTTT
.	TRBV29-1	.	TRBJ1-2	CSGQTGPGSTF	TGCAGCGGCCAGACAGGCCCAGGTTCTACCTTC
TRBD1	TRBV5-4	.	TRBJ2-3	CASSLPGAGGTDTQYF	TGTGCCAGCAGCTTGCCCGGGGCAGGGGGAACAGATACGCAGTATTTT
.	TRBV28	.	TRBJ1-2	CASSIPRPGANYGYTF	TGTGCCAGCAGTATTCCCCGTCCGGGAGCTAACTATGGCTACACCTTC
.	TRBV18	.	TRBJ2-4	CASSLQGPGPGDIQYF	TGTGCCAGCTCACTCCAAGGACCGGGGCCGGGGGACATTCAGTACTTC
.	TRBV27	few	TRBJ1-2	CASSLARDYGYTF	TGTGCCAGCAGTTTAGCCAGGGACTATGGCTACACCTTC
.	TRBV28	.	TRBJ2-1	CASTRTLVKYNEQFF	TGTGCCAGCACAAGGACACTCGTAAAATACAATGAGCAGTTCTTC
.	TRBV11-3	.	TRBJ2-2	CASSLRKGTNTGELFF	TGTGCCAGCAGCTTACGAAAGGGGACGAACACCGGGGAGCTGTTTTTT
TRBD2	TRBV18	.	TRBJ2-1	CASSPPGFSGGDNEQFF	TGTGCCAGCTCACCTCCGGGTTTTAGCGGGGGGGACAATGAGCAGTTCTTC
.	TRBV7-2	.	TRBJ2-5	CASSGGLGQETQYF	TGTGCCAGCAGCGGGGGGTTAGGGCAAGAGACCCAGTACTTC
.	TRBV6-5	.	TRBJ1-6	CASSQRGPNSPLHF	TGTGCCAGCAGCCAACGGGGGCCCAATTCACCCCTCCACTTT
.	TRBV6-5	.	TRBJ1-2	CASSRWTEGGYTF	TGTGCCAGCAGTAGGTGGACAGAAGGGGGCTACACCTTC
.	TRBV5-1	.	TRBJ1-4	CASSLDTRATNEKLFF	TGCGCCAGCAGCTTGGATACTCGGGCAACTAATGAAAAACTGTTTTTT
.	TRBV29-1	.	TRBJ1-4	CSAGHILEKLFF	TGCAGCGCGGGACACATTCTAGAAAAACTGTTTTTT
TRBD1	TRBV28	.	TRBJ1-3	CASSSPEAGGHTIYF	TGTGCCAGCAGCTCTCCCGAGGCAGGGGGCCACACCATATATTTT
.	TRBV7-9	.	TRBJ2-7	CASSLGGLNYEQYF	TGTGCCAGCAGCTTAGGGGGTCTTAACTACGAGCAGTACTTC
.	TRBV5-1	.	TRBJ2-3	CASSLSGVSTDTQYF	TGCGCCAGCAGCTTGTCGGGGGTTAGCACAGATACGCAGTATTTT
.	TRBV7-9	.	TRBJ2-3	CASSLEPRADTQYF	TGTGCCAGCAGCTTAGAACCCCGGGCAGATACGCAGTATTTT
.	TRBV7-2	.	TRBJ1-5	CASSFSGDQPQHF	TGTGCCAGCAGCTTTTCAGGGGATCAGCCCCAGCATTTT
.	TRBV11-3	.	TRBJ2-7	CASSSGYEQYF	TGTGCCAGCAGCTCGGGGTATGAGCAGTACTTC
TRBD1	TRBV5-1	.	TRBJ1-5	CASSSDRVQPQHF	TGCGCCAGCAGCTCGGACAGGGTTCAGCCCCAGCATTTT
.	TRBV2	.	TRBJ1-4	CASSEARRYNEKLFF	TGTGCCAGCAGTGAAGCGCGCAGATATAATGAAAAACTGTTTTTT
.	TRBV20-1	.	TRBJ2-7	CSLPGSYEQYF	TGCAGCCTCCCGGGATCCTACGAGCAGTACTTC
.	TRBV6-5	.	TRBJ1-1	CASSLGGPSNTEAFF	TGTGCCAGCAGTCTTGGGGGGCCTTCGAACACTGAAGCTTTCTTT
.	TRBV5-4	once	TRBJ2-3	CASSLVSRQASTDTQYF	TGTGCCAGCAGCTTGGTTTCCAGGCAGGCTAGCACAGATACGCAGTATTTT
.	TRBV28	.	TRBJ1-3	CASSFGEGAGNTIYF	TGTGCCAGCAGTTTTGGGGAGGGTGCTGGAAACACCATATATTTT
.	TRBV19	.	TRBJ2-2	CASSPGWTQRDTGELFF	TGTGCCAGTAGTCCAGGTTGGACACAACGGGACACCGGGGAGCTGTTTTTT
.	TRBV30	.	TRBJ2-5	CAWSLERMETQYF	TGTGCCTGGAGTTTGGAGCGAATGGAGACCCAGTACTTC
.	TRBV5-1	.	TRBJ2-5	CASSLFRGSQETQYF	TGCGCCAGCAGCTTGTTTCGTGGCAGCCAAGAGACCCAGTACTTC
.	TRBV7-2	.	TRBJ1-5	CASSLGVSGAYNQPQHF	TGTGCCAGCAGCTTAGGTGTATCGGGGGCCTACAATCAGCCCCAGCATTTT
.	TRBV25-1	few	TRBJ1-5	CASSAAGNQPQHF	TGTGCCAGCAGTGCGGCTGGCAATCAGCCCCAGCATTTT
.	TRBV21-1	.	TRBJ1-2	CASSKDTHGYTF	TGTGCCAGCAGCAAAGACACCCATGGCTACACCTTC
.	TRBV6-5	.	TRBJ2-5	CASQSHTAHQETQYF	TGTGCCAGCCAATCTCACACTGCACACCAAGAGACCCAGTACTTC
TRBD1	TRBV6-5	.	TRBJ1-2	CASSYLDRPGGYTF	TGTGCCAGCAGTTACCTGGACAGGCCGGGGGGCTACACCTTC
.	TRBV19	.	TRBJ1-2	CASSINGGIPAGYTF	TGTGCCAGTAGTATTAATGGTGGCATTCCAGCGGGCTACACCTTC
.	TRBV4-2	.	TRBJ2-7	CASSPQASPGTISYEQYF	TGTGCCAGCAGCCCGCAAGCTTCGCCGGGTACGATCTCCTACGAGCAGTACTTC
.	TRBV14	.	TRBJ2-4	CASSQVGLAKNIQYF	TGTGCCAGCAGCCAAGTAGGCCTAGCCAAAAACATTCAGTACTTC
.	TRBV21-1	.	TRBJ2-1	CASSKADRVYNEQFF	TGTGCCAGCAGCAAAGCGGACAGGGTATACAATGAGCAGTTCTTC
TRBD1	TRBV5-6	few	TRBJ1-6	CASKGQGAGSPLHF	TGTGCCAGCAAGGGGCAGGGGGCTGGATCACCCCTCCACTTT
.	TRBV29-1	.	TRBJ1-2	CSVEKGNYGYTF	TGCAGCGTTGAAAAGGGGAACTATGGCTACACCTTC
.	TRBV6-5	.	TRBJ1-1	CASSYVGQLNTEAFF	TGTGCCAGCAGTTACGTCGGACAACTGAACACTGAAGCTTTCTTT
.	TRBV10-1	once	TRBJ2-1	CASSEGQGYNEQFF	TGCGCCAGCAGTGAGGGCCAGGGCTACAATGAGCAGTTCTTC
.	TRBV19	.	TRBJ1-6	CASSRGRTSSYNSPLHF	TGTGCCAGTAGTCGCGGACGTACGAGCTCCTATAATTCACCCCTCCACTTT
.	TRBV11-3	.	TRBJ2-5	CASSFSQQETQYF	TGTGCCAGCAGCTTTTCACAACAAGAGACCCAGTACTTC
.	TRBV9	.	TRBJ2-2	CASSTYTGELFF	TGTGCCAGCAGCACCTACACCGGGGAGCTGTTTTTT
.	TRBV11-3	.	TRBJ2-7	CASSLVLFGVFGTNNYEQYF	TGTGCCAGCAGCTTAGTTTTATTTGGGGTTTTTGGGACAAATAACTACGAGCAGTACTTC
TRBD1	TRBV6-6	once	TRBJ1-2	CASSSTGGRDGYTF	TGTGCCAGCAGCTCGACAGGGGGTCGGGATGGCTACACCTTC
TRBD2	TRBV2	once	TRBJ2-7	CASRKLFGLANEQYF	TGTGCCAGCAGGAAACTATTTGGACTAGCGAACGAGCAGTACTTC